This is a list of T cell receptor beta chains from one sample in a study of post-analysis software for immune sequencing data. TCRdb re-analysed the PCR reads in MiXCR, keeping a single row per CDR3 protein. The repertoire includes hundreds of thousands of distinct CDR3 sequences, 55% to 70% of them detected once, and 10% to 12% sits in the top ten. Sequencing was done on a sample of blood. Receptors were obtained from a girl aged 2-9 years with multiple sclerosis. The CDR3 runs from the conserved cysteine through the conserved F or W. The D gene is left open where the match is weak. Some rows have no size entry. The others give once, few or many, or a class for an expanded clone.

cdr3_aa	cdr3_nt	clone_size	j_call	d_call	v_call
CASSFQGSSTDTQYF	TGTGCCAGCAGCTTCCAGGGAAGTAGCACAGATACGCAGTATTTT	.	TRBJ2-3	.	TRBV7-2
CSASPLPTSLIGTDTQYF	TGCAGTGCTAGCCCCCTCCCAACGTCCCTCATCGGCACAGATACGCAGTATTTT	few	TRBJ2-3	.	TRBV20-1
CASSLTPSSSYEQYF	TGTGCCAGCAGTTTGACACCTTCAAGCTCCTACGAGCAGTACTTC	.	TRBJ2-7	.	TRBV2
CASSLARTSGRGSDTQYF	TGCGCCAGCAGCTTGGCCCGGACTAGCGGGAGGGGGTCAGATACGCAGTATTTT	.	TRBJ2-3	TRBD2	TRBV5-1
CASSLTPPPSGGGGTQYF	TGTGCCAGCAGCTTAACCCCTCCTCCTAGCGGGGGCGGGGGGACCCAGTACTTC	.	TRBJ2-5	TRBD2	TRBV7-2
CASSDTAGGSSYNEQFF	TGTGCCAGCAGCGATACAGCGGGAGGGTCCTCCTACAATGAGCAGTTCTTC	few	TRBJ2-1	TRBD2	TRBV7-9
CASSFPGGQGDNQPQHF	TGTGCCAGCAGTTTCCCGGGCGGACAGGGGGACAATCAGCCCCAGCATTTT	.	TRBJ1-5	TRBD1	TRBV12-3/TRBV12-4
CASSADYTQYF	TGCGCCAGCAGTGCGGATTATACGCAGTATTTT	few	TRBJ2-3	.	TRBV10-1
CASSEMVAKNIQYF	TGTGCCAGCAGTGAAATGGTGGCCAAAAACATTCAGTACTTC	.	TRBJ2-4	.	TRBV6-1
CASSLQLTGSGANVLTF	TGTGCCAGCAGCCTACAGCTGACAGGGTCTGGGGCCAACGTCCTGACTTTC	.	TRBJ2-6	TRBD1	TRBV14
CASSLAGGRADTQYF	TGTGCCAGCAGCTTGGCGGGGGGCAGAGCAGATACGCAGTATTTT	.	TRBJ2-3	TRBD2	TRBV11-2
CSVVWRTALTYEQYF	TGCAGCGTTGTTTGGCGGACAGCCTTGACCTACGAGCAGTACTTC	.	TRBJ2-7	.	TRBV29-1
CSVPLELIDTQYF	TGCAGCGTCCCGCTGGAGCTCATAGATACGCAGTATTTT	few	TRBJ2-3	.	TRBV29-1
CAGRTAPYEQYF	TGCGCCGGAAGGACAGCCCCCTACGAGCAGTACTTC	.	TRBJ2-7	.	TRBV4-3
CASSQDPGGSWYEQYF	TGCGCCAGCAGCCAAGATCCAGGGGGCAGTTGGTACGAGCAGTACTTC	few	TRBJ2-7	TRBD1	TRBV4-1
CASSPSPRDRGREQYF	TGTGCCAGCAGTCCAAGCCCCCGGGACAGGGGTCGCGAGCAGTACTTC	few	TRBJ2-7	TRBD1	TRBV28
CASSPGWGTEAFF	TGTGCCAGCAGTCCAGGGTGGGGCACTGAAGCTTTCTTT	.	TRBJ1-1	.	TRBV6-5
CASSPPFTGGTEAFF	TGTGCCAGCTCACCACCGTTTACAGGGGGCACTGAAGCTTTCTTT	.	TRBJ1-1	TRBD1	TRBV18
CAREGGRQGETQYF	TGTGCCAGAGAGGGGGGACGACAGGGCGAAACCCAGTACTTC	once	TRBJ2-7	.	TRBV6-5
CASSVTGTGEDGYTF	TGTGCCAGCAGCGTAACCGGGACAGGGGAAGATGGCTACACCTTC	.	TRBJ1-2	TRBD1	TRBV5-5
CASSFTAPSSYNEQFF	TGTGCCAGCAGTTTCACAGCGCCTAGCTCCTACAATGAGCAGTTCTTC	.	TRBJ2-1	.	TRBV27
CASSSAGDEQFF	TGTGCCAGCAGTTCTGCGGGGGATGAGCAGTTCTTC	.	TRBJ2-1	TRBD2	TRBV12-3/TRBV12-4
CASSVVSAGPMDTQYF	TGTGCCAGCAGCGTAGTGTCCGCAGGCCCTATGGATACGCAGTATTTT	few	TRBJ2-3	.	TRBV9
CASSYQLSPYEQYF	TGTGCCAGCAGTTATCAACTCTCCCCCTACGAGCAGTACTTC	.	TRBJ2-7	.	TRBV28
CATGNRRFVYEQYF	TGTGCCACCGGAAACAGGAGGTTTGTCTACGAGCAGTACTTC	.	TRBJ2-7	.	TRBV28
CASSPGLARSRDNEQFF	TGCGCCAGCAGCCCCGGACTAGCGAGAAGCAGGGACAATGAGCAGTTCTTC	.	TRBJ2-1	TRBD2	TRBV5-1
CASSPDGGSDEQYF	TGTGCCAGCAGCCCCGACGGGGGTAGCGACGAGCAGTACTTC	.	TRBJ2-7	.	TRBV9
CSARDSQGLSYEQYF	TGCAGTGCTAGAGATAGCCAGGGCCTCTCCTACGAGCAGTACTTC	.	TRBJ2-7	.	TRBV20-1